Presented here are 15 T cell receptor beta chains from one specimen sequenced in a study of vaccination effects on CD4 cells after COVID-19. On day 10 of culture, CD4+ T cells were separated out. Sometime from March through December 2020, the person acquired a SARS-CoV-2 infection that PCR confirmed. Each participant was administered two doses of either the BNT162b2 or the mRNA-1273 vaccine. Data came from immunoSEQ multiplex PCR; TCRdb stores just in-frame clones and leaves some out. This table holds 30,000 to 35,000 clones, roughly four fifths found once. The antigens these receptors bind are not known. The sample here was CD4+ T cells from PBMCs cultured without peptide, taken after COVID-19 vaccination. These TCRs come from a human donor who had a prior SARS-CoV-2 infection.

This chain connects TRBV2 to TRBJ2-7, with no clear D. Trimming pared 4 bases from V and 7 bases from J, leaving 17 bases between. Germline lookup yields CDR1 SNHLY and CDR2 FYNNEI. The CDR3 length is 14 residues. The CDR3 loop is CASSVPSALREQYF. CDR3 nucleotide sequence: TGTGCCAGCAGTGTGCCGAGCGCCCTCCGGGAGCAGTACTTC.

In its sample, this clone was seen a few times. The V gene is TRBV7-2, the J gene TRBJ1-5; D call uncertain. From germline, CDR1 is SGHTA and CDR2 FQGNSA. The CDR3 spans 15 residues. The V and J ends lost 2 bases and 3 bases respectively, with 11 bases between them. The CDR3 nucleotides are TGTGCCAGCAGCTTACACGGCAGTTTCAATCAGCCCCAGCATTTT. This encodes CASSLHGSFNQPQHF.

This clone has just one count. CDR3 sequence: CASSYHLRTGFTTEAFF. In DNA, the CDR3 is TGTGCCAGCAGTTACCATCTCCGGACAGGCTTTACCACTGAAGCTTTCTTT. J is TRBJ1-1 and V is TRBV6-2 or TRBV6-3; 7 nucleotides match TRBD1. V was clipped by 2 bases and J by 4 bases; unmatched bases: 13. The CDR3 contains 17 residues. Germline values: CDR1 MNHEY, CDR2 SVGEGT.

This clone has just a few counts. The chain has TRBV7-8 and TRBJ2-1, with 10 bases matching TRBD2. V was pared by 5 bases and J by 1 base, with 5 bases of the junction left unmatched. This CDR3 comprises 16 residues. CDR1 SGHVS and CDR2 FQNEAQ come from the germline V gene. DNA of the CDR3: TGTGCCAGCAGCGCGCCGGGACTAGCGTCCTACAATGAGCAGTTCTTC. Translation gives CASSAPGLASYNEQFF.

This clone has just a few counts. The genes are TRBV23-1 and TRBJ2-4, with D uncertain. TRBV23-1 is known as an ORF, though its function is uncertain. This CDR3 contains 15 residues. V dropped 6 bases and J dropped 1 base, with 13 bases sitting between them. In DNA, the CDR3 is TGCGCCAGCAGCCGGACCGGGCCCGCCAAAAACATTCAGTACTTC. It encodes CASSRTGPAKNIQYF.

The chain carries TRBV5-1 and TRBJ2-3, with TRBD2 matching 12 bases. V gave up 2 bases and J gave up 3 bases; unmatched junction bases: 4. CDR3 length equals 16 residues. The germline gives CDR1 SGHRS, CDR2 YFSETQ. CDR3 sequence reads: CASSLETSGRTDTQYF. In DNA, the CDR3 is TGCGCCAGCAGCTTAGAAACTAGCGGGAGGACAGATACGCAGTATTTT.

There are a few counts of this clone. This sequence joins TRBV7-9 and TRBJ2-7, with 7 bases fitting TRBD1. CDR1 is SEHNR and CDR2 is FQNEAQ in the germline V gene (reference sequence). The CDR3 totals 16 residues. V was clipped by 4 bases and J by 2 bases; unmatched bases: 11. CDR3 sequence: CASSSSEEGGAYEQYF. In nucleotides, the CDR3 is TGTGCCAGCAGCTCGTCCGAAGAAGGGGGCGCCTACGAGCAGTACTTC.

This clone was observed a single time. This chain connects TRBV19 to TRBJ1-1; TRBD1 matches 7 bases. The V gene end was trimmed by 3 bases and the J gene end by 1 base; junction bases not matched to a gene: 11. Germline lookup yields CDR1 LNHDA and CDR2 SQIVND (reference sequence). There are 17 residues in the CDR3. In DNA, the CDR3 is TGTGCCAGTAGTATTCTTTCGACAGGGACGTGGAACACTGAAGCTTTCTTT. This translates into CASSILSTGTWNTEAFF.

This clone occurred a few times. The rearrangement links TRBV2 to TRBJ2-1; 8 bases are a match to TRBD2. With V trimmed by 6 bases and J by 8 bases, 6 bases remained unmatched. The CDR3 is 13 amino acids. Germline V gene data show CDR1 as SNHLY and CDR2 as FYNNEI. The CDR3 DNA sequence: TGTGCCAGCAGCGGGACTAGATCCCATGAGCAGTTCTTC. Encoded protein: CASSGTRSHEQFF.

The chain joins TRBV5-1 to TRBJ1-1; 7 bases are a match to TRBD1. The CDR3 is made up of 13 amino acids. The germline CDR1 and CDR2 sequences are SGHRS and YFSETQ. Trimming took 3 bases from V and 5 from J; bases not matched to a gene: 4. The CDR3 region is CASSYTTGTEAFF. The CDR3 nucleotides read TGCGCCAGCAGCTATACGACAGGGACTGAAGCTTTCTTT.

V is TRBV20-1 and J is TRBJ1-1; D call uncertain. Germline values: CDR1 DFQATT, CDR2 SNEGSKA (reference sequence). CDR3 length equals 14 residues. V was trimmed by 3 bases and J by 0 bases, leaving 11 bases between them. CDR3 region: CSASFAWMNTEAFF. As DNA, the CDR3 is TGCAGTGCTAGTTTTGCGTGGATGAACACTGAAGCTTTCTTT.

This clone was seen once. V is TRBV2 and J is TRBJ2-2; TRBD2 matches at 8 bases. The CDR3 spans 14 residues. Germline CDR1 and CDR2: SNHLY and FYNNEI. J was trimmed by 3 bases and V by 6 bases; bases with no gene match: 3. The CDR3 DNA reads TGTGCCAGCAGAAAACTAGCGGACACCGGGGAGCTGTTTTTT. This gives the protein CASRKLADTGELFF.

The J gene is TRBJ2-1, the V gene TRBV5-6, with 7 positions matching TRBD1. The length of the CDR3 is 15 residues. Germline loops: CDR1 SGHDT, CDR2 YYEEEE. The J segment lost 4 bases and the V segment lost 5 bases, leaving 9 bases of the junction unmatched. CDR3 amino acids: CASRAGTVIYNEQFF. CDR3 in DNA: TGTGCCAGCAGGGCCGGGACAGTCATTTACAATGAGCAGTTCTTC.

The sample holds one count of this clone. The J gene is TRBJ2-3, the V gene TRBV2; D is unresolved. Trimming removed 6 bases at V and 0 bases at J, with 7 bases between. Germline V CDR1 and CDR2: SNHLY, FYNNEI. This CDR3 contains 13 residues. The CDR3 reads CASRTRSTDTQYF. The CDR3 region has the DNA TGTGCCAGCAGAACACGGAGCACAGATACGCAGTATTTT.

V usage is TRBV19 and J usage is TRBJ1-5, with D hard to call. The germline CDR1 and CDR2 sequences are LNHDA and SQIVND (reference sequence). The CDR3 totals 13 residues. Trimming took off 9 bases at V and 0 bases at J, with 9 bases between the two ends. In nucleotides, the CDR3 is TGTGCCAGGCCGCGTTGTAGCAATCAGCCCCAGCATTTT. Protein product: CARPRCSNQPQHF.